This T cell receptor beta chain was identified during a study of cytomegalovirus exposure and HLA in healthy donors. Broader study findings: Cytomegalovirus status was reportedly diagnosed by the classifier with high sensitivity and specificity. The tendency of first-cohort TCR clusters to co-occur in the roughly 130 validation repertoires emerged from a later analysis. Cytomegalovirus-associated status was assigned to approximately 160 TCR beta chains.

Concerning this clone itself: Its antigen is as yet unknown.

The protocol was immunoSEQ multiplex PCR, while the TCRdb copy is restricted to in-frame clones and leaves out a portion. The table shows some 180,000 clones, with approximately 89% occurring only once. Germline CDR1 reads PRHDT; CDR2 reads FYEKMQ (reference sequence). The CDR3 consists of 14 residues. The V end was cut by 0 bases, the J end by 7 bases, with 9 bases between. The J gene is TRBJ1-4, the V gene TRBV13, with a weak D call TRBD1 (5 bases). The sequence came from a man aged 30 to 39 in good health and CMV-seropositive. Material for sequencing was PBMCs. The CDR3 reads CASSLGTTGEKLFF. CDR3 DNA: TGTGCCAGCAGCTTAGGAACTACAGGTGAAAAACTGTTTTTT. The full variable domain, its missing parts supplied by reference TRBV13 and TRBJ1-4, is AAGVIQSPRHLIKEKRETATLKCYPIPRHDTVYWYQQGPGQDPQFLISFYEKMQSDKGSIPDRFSAQQFSDYHSELNMSSLELGDSALYFCASSLGTTGEKLFFGSGTQLSVL.